The rows below give T cell receptor beta chains drawn from one sample of a study of shared clonotypes between healthy human individuals. Profiled with immunoSEQ multiplex PCR; TCRdb holds only in-frame clones, not every one. The sample includes roughly 2.5 million clones, around 94% seen only once; the top ten take roughly 0.13%. The sequencing input was naive CD4+ T cells sorted from blood. The receptors shown here come from a man younger than 30 in good health. The CDR3 runs from the conserved cysteine through the conserved F or W. D genes are given only for firm matches. Clone size, where shown, is once, few, many, or a class for clones that have expanded.

j_gene | abundance | d_gene | v_gene | CDR3nt | CDR3aa
TRBJ2-3 | . | . | TRBV20-1 | TGCAGTGCTAGATGGACAGATACGCAGTATTTT | CSARWTDTQYF
TRBJ2-5 | . | TRBD2 | TRBV5-4 | TGTGCCAGCAGCTTGGGGACTAGCGGGTTACAAGAGACCCAGTACTTC | CASSLGTSGLQETQYF
TRBJ2-7 | . | . | TRBV5-1 | TGCGCCAGCAGCCCCGCCCACTCCTACGAGCAGTACTTC | CASSPAHSYEQYF
TRBJ2-1 | few | . | TRBV7-3 | TGTGCCAGCAGCTTAGACTACAATGAGCAGTTCTTC | CASSLDYNEQFF
TRBJ2-3 | . | . | TRBV5-1 | TGCGCCAGCGCCGACAGTAGCACAGATACGCAGTATTTT | CASADSSTDTQYF
TRBJ2-7 | . | . | TRBV18 | TGTGCCAGCTCACCGGGGACCGAGACCTACGAGCAGTACTTC | CASSPGTETYEQYF
TRBJ2-3 | . | . | TRBV10-1 | TGCGCCAGCAGTGAGGGAGGCGGGGCGGCTACGCAGTATTTT | CASSEGGGAATQYF
TRBJ1-6 | . | . | TRBV15 | TGTGCCACCAGCAGAGATCGGGGGAGGGAATTCACCCTCCACTTT | CATSRDRGREFTLHF
TRBJ2-5 | once | . | TRBV30 | TGTGCCTGGAGTTTTGAAACCGGGACATCTCACTTC | CAWSFETGTSHF
TRBJ2-3 | . | . | TRBV21-1 | TGTGCCAGCAGCAAGTGCCTTGACCGAAGGAGCGATACGCAGTATTTT | CASSKCLDRRSDTQYF
TRBJ2-2 | . | . | TRBV5-5 | TGTGCCAGCAGCTTGTACGAAACGAACACCGGGGAGCTGTTTTTT | CASSLYETNTGELFF
TRBJ1-2 | . | . | TRBV7-9 | TGTGCCAGCAGCTTAGAGGGCGGCCTTGGGGCGAGGCATGGCTACACCTTC | CASSLEGGLGARHGYTF
TRBJ1-2 | . | TRBD1 | TRBV5-1 | TGCGCCAGCAGCCAGGGACAGGGGGCGTATGGCTACACCTTC | CASSQGQGAYGYTF
TRBJ2-2 | . | . | TRBV6-6 | TGTGCCAGCAGTTACCTAAACACCGGGGAGCTGTTTTTT | CASSYLNTGELFF